Shown below are 3 T cell receptor beta chains from a single sample sequenced in a study of early T cells in non-severe SARS-CoV-2 infection. TCRdb ran MiXCR on the 5' RACE reads and lists one entry per CDR3 protein. This sample yields roughly 65,000 distinct CDR3 sequences, of which 10% to 15% are seen a single time; over 1.5% belongs to the top ten. Sequenced: whole blood. The receptors stem from an adult who was a healthcare worker with PCR-confirmed SARS-CoV-2 infection or an uninfected control (not recorded which).

This clonotype was observed a few times. The chain links TRBV5-4 to TRBJ2-2; D could derive from TRBD1 or TRBD2 (6 bases each). The CDR3 has 15 amino acids. Trimming removed 4 bases at V and 1 base at J, with 11 bases between. From germline, CDR1 is SGHNT and CDR2 YYREEE (reference sequence). The CDR3 DNA reads TGTGCCAGCAGCCCCGGGGGCTGGAACACCGGGGAGCTGTTTTTT. This gives the protein CASSPGGWNTGELFF.

This clonotype is classed as medium-sized (0.01 to 0.1%). The chain has TRBV7-6 and TRBJ2-7; perhaps TRBD2 as D (6 bases). The V end was cut by 3 bases, the J end by 3 bases, with 9 bases between. The CDR3 length is 13 residues. Germline loops: CDR1 SGHVS, CDR2 FNYEAQ. The CDR3 reads CASSLVGGYEQYF. The CDR3 DNA follows: TGTGCCAGCAGCTTGGTGGGGGGCTACGAGCAGTACTTC.

The chain joins TRBV13 to TRBJ1-6, with D possibly matching TRBD1 (6 bases). In germline, CDR1 is PRHDT, CDR2 FYEKMQ (reference sequence). The CDR3 sequence is 16 residues long. V was trimmed by 0 bases and J by 10 bases, leaving 16 bases between them. The CDR3 DNA sequence: TGTGCCAGCAGCTTAGGACCACAGGGTCGAACGTCACCCCTCCACTTT. As protein: CASSLGPQGRTSPLHF.